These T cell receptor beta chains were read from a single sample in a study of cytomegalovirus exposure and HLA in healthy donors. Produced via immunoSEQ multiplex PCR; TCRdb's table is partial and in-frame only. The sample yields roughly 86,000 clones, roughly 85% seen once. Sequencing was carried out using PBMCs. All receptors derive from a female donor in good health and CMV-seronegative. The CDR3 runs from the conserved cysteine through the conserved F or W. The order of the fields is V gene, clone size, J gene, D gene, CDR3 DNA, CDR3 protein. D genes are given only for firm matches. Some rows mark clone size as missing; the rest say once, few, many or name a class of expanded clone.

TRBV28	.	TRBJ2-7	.	TGTGCCAGCACCTCAGGGCGGGAGCAGTACTTC	CASTSGREQYF
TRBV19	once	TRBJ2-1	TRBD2	TGTGCCAGTAGGCCGGGACTAGCGGGGGGCGAGGACAATGAGCAGTTCTTC	CASRPGLAGGEDNEQFF
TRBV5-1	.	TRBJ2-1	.	TGCGCCAGCAGCTCCGACACGCAGGGAAATGAGCAGTTCTTC	CASSSDTQGNEQFF
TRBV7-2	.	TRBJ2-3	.	TGTGCCAGCAGCATCCAGCTAGGATCCGATACGCAGTATTTT	CASSIQLGSDTQYF
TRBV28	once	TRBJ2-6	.	TGTGCCAGCAGTTTCAGGGGTAGTGGGGCCAACGTCCTGACTTTC	CASSFRGSGANVLTF
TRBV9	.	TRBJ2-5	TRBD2	TGTGCCAGCAGCGTAAGGGGAGGGACTAGCGGTGAAGAGACCCAGTACTTC	CASSVRGGTSGEETQYF
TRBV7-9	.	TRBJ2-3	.	TGTGCCAGCAGCTTACCCGGGGATACGCAGTATTTT	CASSLPGDTQYF
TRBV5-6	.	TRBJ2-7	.	TGTGCCAGCAGCTTTATAACCTACGAGCAGTACTTC	CASSFITYEQYF
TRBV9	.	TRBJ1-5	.	TGTGCCAGCAGCGTAGGGAAGGCCGGGAATCAGCCCCAGCATTTT	CASSVGKAGNQPQHF
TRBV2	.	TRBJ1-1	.	TGTGCCAGGACGCAGGGGATGAACACTGAAGCTTTCTTT	CARTQGMNTEAFF